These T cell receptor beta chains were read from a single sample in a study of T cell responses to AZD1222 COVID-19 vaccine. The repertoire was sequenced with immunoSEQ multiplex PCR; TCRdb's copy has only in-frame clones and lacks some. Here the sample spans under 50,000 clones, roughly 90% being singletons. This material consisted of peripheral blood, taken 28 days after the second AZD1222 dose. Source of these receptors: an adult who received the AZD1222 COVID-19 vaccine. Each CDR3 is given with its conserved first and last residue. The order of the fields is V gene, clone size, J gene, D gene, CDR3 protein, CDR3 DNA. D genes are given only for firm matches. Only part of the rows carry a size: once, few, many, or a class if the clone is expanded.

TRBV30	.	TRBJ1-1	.	CAWSVERPGVEAFF	TGTGCCTGGAGTGTAGAACGCCCGGGGGTTGAAGCTTTCTTT
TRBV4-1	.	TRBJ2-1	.	CASSQAPYNEQFF	TGCGCCAGCAGCCAAGCCCCCTACAATGAGCAGTTCTTC
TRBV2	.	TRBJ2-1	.	CAGSRQESYNEQFF	TGTGCCGGCTCCCGGCAGGAATCCTACAATGAGCAGTTCTTC
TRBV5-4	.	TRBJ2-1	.	CASSLVGSSNEQFF	TGTGCCAGCAGCTTGGTCGGCTCTTCCAATGAGCAGTTCTTC
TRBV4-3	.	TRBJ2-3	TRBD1	CASSLGTGLDTQYF	TGCGCCAGCAGCCTAGGGACAGGTTTGGATACGCAGTATTTT
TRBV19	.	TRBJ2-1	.	CASSPEGGFEQFF	TGTGCCAGTAGTCCAGAAGGGGGATTCGAGCAGTTCTTC
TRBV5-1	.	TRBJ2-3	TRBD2	CASSSQAGADTQYF	TGCGCCAGCAGCTCTCAGGCGGGAGCAGATACGCAGTATTTT
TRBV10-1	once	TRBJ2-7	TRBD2	CASSDPGLDGEQYF	TGCGCCAGCAGTGACCCGGGACTAGACGGCGAGCAGTACTTC
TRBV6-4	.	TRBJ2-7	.	CASSEMARLSYEQYF	TGTGCCAGCAGTGAGATGGCAAGACTCTCCTACGAGCAGTACTTC
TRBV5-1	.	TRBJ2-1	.	CASSPLTPVDEQFF	TGCGCCAGCAGCCCGCTGACTCCTGTAGATGAGCAGTTCTTC
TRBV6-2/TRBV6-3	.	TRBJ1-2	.	CASSLDGYAGYTF	TGTGCCAGCAGTTTAGACGGTTATGCTGGCTACACCTTC
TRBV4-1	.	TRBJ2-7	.	CASSKRGGFQGKLNEQYF	TGCGCCAGCAGCAAAAGAGGCGGTTTCCAGGGGAAATTGAACGAGCAGTACTTC
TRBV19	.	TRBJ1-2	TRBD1	CASQGFTGTGTYGYTF	TGTGCCAGCCAGGGTTTCACCGGGACAGGAACCTATGGCTACACCTTC
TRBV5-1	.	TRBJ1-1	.	CASSLLQENTEAFF	TGCGCCAGCAGCTTGTTACAGGAGAACACTGAAGCTTTCTTT
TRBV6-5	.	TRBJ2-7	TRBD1	CASSRDSREQYF	TGTGCCAGCAGCCGGGACAGTCGGGAGCAGTACTTC